This entry features one TCR beta chain sequence. Its target is unknown. This sample is part of a study of OX40 agonist ivuxolimab in advanced cancers. Study background: Partial responses were achieved by three patients: one hepatocellular carcinoma, two cutaneous melanoma.

Trimming left V 1 base short and J 10 bases short, with 11 bases between. CDR3 length: 14 residues. Germline CDR1 reads SGHVS; CDR2 reads FNYEAQ. Study-wide points: Expanded clones tended on average to be more numerous among CD8+ T cells than CD4+. Doses of 0.1 to 3.0 mg/kg were accompanied by clonal expansion of CD4+ and CD8+ blood T cells by week 6. Patients with a partial response at 0.1-3.0 mg/kg had among the lowest clonal expansion.

TCRdb's table, derived via immunoSEQ multiplex PCR, lists solely in-frame clones and lacks some. This table has under 70,000 clones, about nine tenths appearing once. The chain links TRBV7-6 to TRBJ1-6; tentative D call: TRBD1 (6 bases). The clonotype was recovered from an adult with an advanced solid tumor such as melanoma, head and neck, liver or kidney cancer. The sample was CD4+ or CD8+ T cells sorted from blood, taken in a trial of the OX40 agonist ivuxolimab. The CDR3 coding sequence is TGTGCCAGCAGCTTAGACAGGGCACCCTCACCCCTCCACTTT. Residues: CASSLDRAPSPLHF. Full variable domain (outside the CDR3, taken from reference TRBV7-6 and TRBJ1-6): GAGVSQSPRYKVTKRGQDVALRCDPISGHVSLYWYRQALGQGPEFLTYFNYEAQQDKSGLPNDRFSAERPEGSISTLTIQRTEQRDSAMYRCASSLDRAPSPLHFGNGTRLTVT.